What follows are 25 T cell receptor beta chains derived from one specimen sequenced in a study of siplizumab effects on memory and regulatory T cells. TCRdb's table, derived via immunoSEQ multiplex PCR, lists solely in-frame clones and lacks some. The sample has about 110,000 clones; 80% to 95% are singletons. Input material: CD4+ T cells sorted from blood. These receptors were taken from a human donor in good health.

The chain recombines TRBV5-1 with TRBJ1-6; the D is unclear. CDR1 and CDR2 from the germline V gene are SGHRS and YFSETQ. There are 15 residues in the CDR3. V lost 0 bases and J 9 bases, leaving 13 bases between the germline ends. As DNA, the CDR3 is TGCGCCAGCAGCTTGGGGACCCGAGAAGGTTCACCCCTCCACTTT. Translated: CASSLGTREGSPLHF.

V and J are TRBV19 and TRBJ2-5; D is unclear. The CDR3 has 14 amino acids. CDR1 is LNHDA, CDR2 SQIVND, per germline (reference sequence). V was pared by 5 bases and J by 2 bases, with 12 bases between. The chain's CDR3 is CASSYTKTQETQYF. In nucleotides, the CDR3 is TGTGCCAGTAGTTATACGAAGACTCAAGAGACCCAGTACTTC.

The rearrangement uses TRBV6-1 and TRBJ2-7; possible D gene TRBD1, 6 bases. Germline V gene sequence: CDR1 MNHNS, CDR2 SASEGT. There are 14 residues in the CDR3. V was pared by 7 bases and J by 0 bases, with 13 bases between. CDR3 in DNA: TGTGCCAGCATTCTGACAGGCAGCTCCTACGAGCAGTACTTC. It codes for CASILTGSSYEQYF.

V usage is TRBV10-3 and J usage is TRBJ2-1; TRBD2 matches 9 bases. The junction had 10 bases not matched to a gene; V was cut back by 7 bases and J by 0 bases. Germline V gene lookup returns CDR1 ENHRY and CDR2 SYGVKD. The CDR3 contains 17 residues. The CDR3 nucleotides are TGTGCCATCAAAATTAGCGGGGGCAATAACTCCTACAATGAGCAGTTCTTC. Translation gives CAIKISGGNNSYNEQFF.

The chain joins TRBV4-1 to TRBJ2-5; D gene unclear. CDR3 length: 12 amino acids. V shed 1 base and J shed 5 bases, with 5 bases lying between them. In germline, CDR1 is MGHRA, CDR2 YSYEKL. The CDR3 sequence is CASSQGQETQYF. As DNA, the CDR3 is TGCGCCAGCAGCCAAGGCCAGGAGACCCAGTACTTC.

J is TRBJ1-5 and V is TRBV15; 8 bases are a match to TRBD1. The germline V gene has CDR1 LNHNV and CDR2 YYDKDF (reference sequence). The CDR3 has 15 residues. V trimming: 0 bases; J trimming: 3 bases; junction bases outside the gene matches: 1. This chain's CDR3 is CATSREDRVNQPQHF. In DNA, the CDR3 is TGTGCCACCAGCAGAGAGGACAGGGTCAATCAGCCCCAGCATTTT.

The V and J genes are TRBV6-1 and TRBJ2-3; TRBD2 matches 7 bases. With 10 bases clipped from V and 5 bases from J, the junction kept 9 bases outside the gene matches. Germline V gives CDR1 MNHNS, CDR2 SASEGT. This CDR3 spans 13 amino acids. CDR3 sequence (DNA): TGTGCCATCCGGACGGGGGGTGAAGATACGCAGTATTTT. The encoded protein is CAIRTGGEDTQYF.

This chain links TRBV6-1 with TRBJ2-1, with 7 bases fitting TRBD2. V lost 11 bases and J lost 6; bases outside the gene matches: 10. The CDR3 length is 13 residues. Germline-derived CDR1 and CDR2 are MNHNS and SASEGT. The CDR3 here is CAATRREGNEQFF. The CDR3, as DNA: TGTGCCGCTACGAGGAGGGAGGGCAATGAGCAGTTCTTC.

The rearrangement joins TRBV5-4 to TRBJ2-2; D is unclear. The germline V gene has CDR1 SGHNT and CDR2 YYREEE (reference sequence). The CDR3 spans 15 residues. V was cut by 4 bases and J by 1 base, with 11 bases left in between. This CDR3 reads CASSVAPRNTGELFF. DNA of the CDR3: TGTGCCAGCAGCGTCGCCCCCAGGAACACCGGGGAGCTGTTTTTT.

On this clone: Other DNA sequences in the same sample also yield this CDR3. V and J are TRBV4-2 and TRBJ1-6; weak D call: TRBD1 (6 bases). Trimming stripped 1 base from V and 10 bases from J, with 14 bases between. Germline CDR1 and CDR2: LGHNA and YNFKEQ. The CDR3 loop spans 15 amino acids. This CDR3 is CASSQGTAGESPLHF. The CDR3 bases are TGTGCCAGCAGCCAAGGAACGGCAGGGGAGTCACCCCTCCACTTT.

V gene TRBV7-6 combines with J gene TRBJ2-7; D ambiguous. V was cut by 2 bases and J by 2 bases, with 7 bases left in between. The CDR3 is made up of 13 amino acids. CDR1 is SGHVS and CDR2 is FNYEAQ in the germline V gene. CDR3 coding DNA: TGTGCCAGCAGCTTAACCATGGCCTACGAGCAGTACTTC. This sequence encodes CASSLTMAYEQYF.

This CDR3 is CASSSRRGEGYTF. For the CDR3, the DNA is TGTGCCAGCAGCTCGAGAAGGGGTGAGGGCTACACCTTC. V gene TRBV6-5 combines with J gene TRBJ1-2, with D maybe TRBD1 (5 bases). Trimming removed 6 bases from V and 8 bases from J, with 16 bases in between. The length of the CDR3 is 13 residues. CDR1 and CDR2 (germline): MNHEY, SVGAGI.

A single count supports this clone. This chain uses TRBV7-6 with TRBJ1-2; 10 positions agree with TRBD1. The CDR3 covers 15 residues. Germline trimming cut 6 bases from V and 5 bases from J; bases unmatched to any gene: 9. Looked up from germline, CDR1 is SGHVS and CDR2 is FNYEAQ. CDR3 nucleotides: TGTGCCAGCAGACCTCCGGGACAGGGGACGTATGGCTACACCTTC. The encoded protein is CASRPPGQGTYGYTF. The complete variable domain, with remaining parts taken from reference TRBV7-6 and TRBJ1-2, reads GAGVSQSPRYKVTKRGQDVALRCDPISGHVSLYWYRQALGQGPEFLTYFNYEAQQDKSGLPNDRFSAERPEGSISTLTIQRTEQRDSAMYRCASRPPGQGTYGYTFGSGTRLTVV.

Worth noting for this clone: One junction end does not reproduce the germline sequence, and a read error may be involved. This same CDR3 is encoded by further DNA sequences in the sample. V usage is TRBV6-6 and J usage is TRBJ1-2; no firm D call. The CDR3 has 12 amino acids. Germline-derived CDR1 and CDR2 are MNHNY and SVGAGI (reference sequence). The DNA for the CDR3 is TGTGCCAGCAGTTACGAGGGAGATGGTTACACCTTC. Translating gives CASSYEGDGYTF.

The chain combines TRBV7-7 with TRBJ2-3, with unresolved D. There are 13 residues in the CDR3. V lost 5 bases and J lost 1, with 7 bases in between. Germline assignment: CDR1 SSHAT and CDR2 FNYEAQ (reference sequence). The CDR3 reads CASSASGTDTQYF. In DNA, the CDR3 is TGTGCCAGCAGCGCGAGCGGCACAGATACGCAGTATTTT. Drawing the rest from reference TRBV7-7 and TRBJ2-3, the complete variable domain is GAGVSQSPRYKVTKRGQDVTLRCDPISSHATLYWYQQALGQGPEFLTYFNYEAQPDKSGLPSDRFSAERPEGSISTLTIQRTEQRDSAMYRCASSASGTDTQYFGPGTRLTVL.

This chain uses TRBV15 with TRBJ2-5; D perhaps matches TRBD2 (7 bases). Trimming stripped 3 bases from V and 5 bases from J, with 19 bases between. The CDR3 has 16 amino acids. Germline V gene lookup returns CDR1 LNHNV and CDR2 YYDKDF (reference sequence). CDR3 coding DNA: TGTGCCACCAGCAGCCTACTTGGGGGGGCGAGGGAGACCCAGTACTTC. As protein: CATSSLLGGARETQYF.

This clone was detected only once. As DNA, the CDR3 is TGCGCCAGCAGCTTGATAAAAAGAAGTGATCAGCCCCAGCATTTT. Encoded protein: CASSLIKRSDQPQHF. The chain combines TRBV5-1 with TRBJ1-5, with no clear D. This CDR3 comprises 15 residues. CDR1 and CDR2 (germline): SGHRS, YFSETQ. Trimming removed 1 base from V and 5 bases from J, with 13 bases in between.

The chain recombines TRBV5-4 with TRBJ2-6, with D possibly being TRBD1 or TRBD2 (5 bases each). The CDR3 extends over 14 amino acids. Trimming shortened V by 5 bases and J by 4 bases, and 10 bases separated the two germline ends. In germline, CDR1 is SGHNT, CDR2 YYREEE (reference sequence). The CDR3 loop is CASRRGTGANVLTF. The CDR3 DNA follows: TGTGCCAGCAGACGGGGCACCGGGGCCAACGTCCTGACTTTC.

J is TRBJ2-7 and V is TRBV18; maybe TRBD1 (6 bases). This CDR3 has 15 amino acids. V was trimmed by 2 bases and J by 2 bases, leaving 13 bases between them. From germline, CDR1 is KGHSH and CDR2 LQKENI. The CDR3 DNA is TGTGCCAGCTCACCAGCCGGACAGACCACCTACGAGCAGTACTTC. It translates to CASSPAGQTTYEQYF.

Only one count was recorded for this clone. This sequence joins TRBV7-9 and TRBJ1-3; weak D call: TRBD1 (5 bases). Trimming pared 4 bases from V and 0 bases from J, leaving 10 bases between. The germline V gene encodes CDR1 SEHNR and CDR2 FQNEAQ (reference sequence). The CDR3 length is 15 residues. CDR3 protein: CASSSRDLSGNTIYF. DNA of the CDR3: TGTGCCAGCAGCTCCAGGGACCTCTCTGGAAACACCATATATTTT.

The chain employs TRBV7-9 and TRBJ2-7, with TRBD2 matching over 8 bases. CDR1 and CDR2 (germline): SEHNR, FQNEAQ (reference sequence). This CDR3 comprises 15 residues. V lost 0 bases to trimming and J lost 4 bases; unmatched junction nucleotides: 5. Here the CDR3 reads CASSLAAGGLYEQYF. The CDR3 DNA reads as TGTGCCAGCAGCTTAGCGGCGGGGGGCCTGTACGAGCAGTACTTC.

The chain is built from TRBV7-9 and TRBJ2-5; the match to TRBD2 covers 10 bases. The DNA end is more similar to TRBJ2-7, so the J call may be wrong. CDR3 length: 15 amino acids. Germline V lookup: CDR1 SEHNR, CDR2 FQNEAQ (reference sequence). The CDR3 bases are TGTGCCAGCAGCCCGTATAGCGGGGGGTACGACGAGCAGTACTTC. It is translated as CASSPYSGGYDEQYF.

The CDR3 spells CASSTRGVIVRNQPQHF. The CDR3 bases are TGTGCCAGTAGTACCCGGGGAGTTATCGTCCGCAATCAGCCCCAGCATTTT. This chain connects TRBV19 to TRBJ1-5, with D unresolved. The CDR3 loop spans 17 amino acids. Deletions cut 4 bases from V and 2 bases from J, with 18 bases between. Germline assignment: CDR1 LNHDA and CDR2 SQIVND (reference sequence).

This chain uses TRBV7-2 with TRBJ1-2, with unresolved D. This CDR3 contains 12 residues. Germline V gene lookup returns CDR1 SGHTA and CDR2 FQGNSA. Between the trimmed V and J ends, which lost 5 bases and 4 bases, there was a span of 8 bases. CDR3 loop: CASSQDGYGYTF. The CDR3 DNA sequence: TGTGCCAGCAGCCAGGACGGCTATGGCTACACCTTC. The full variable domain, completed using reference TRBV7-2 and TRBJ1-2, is GAGVSQSPSNKVTEKGKDVELRCDPISGHTALYWYRQSLGQGLEFLIYFQGNSAPDKSGLPSDRFSAERTGGSVSTLTIQRTQQEDSAVYLCASSQDGYGYTFGSGTRLTVV.

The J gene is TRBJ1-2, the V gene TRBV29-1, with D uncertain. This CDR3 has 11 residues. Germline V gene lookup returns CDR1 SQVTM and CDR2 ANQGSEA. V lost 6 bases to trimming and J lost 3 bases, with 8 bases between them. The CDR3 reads CSVPPHYGYTF. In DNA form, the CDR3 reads TGCAGCGTCCCACCCCACTATGGCTACACCTTC.